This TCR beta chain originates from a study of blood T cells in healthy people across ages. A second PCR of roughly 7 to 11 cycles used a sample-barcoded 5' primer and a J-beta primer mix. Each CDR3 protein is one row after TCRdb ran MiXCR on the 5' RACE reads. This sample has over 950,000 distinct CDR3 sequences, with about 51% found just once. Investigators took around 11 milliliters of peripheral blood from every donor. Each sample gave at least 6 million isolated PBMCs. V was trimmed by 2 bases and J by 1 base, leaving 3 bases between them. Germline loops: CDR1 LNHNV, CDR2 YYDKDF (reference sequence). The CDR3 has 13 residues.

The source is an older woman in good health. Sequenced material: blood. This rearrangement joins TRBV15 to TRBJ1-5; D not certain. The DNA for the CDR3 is TGTGCCACCAGCAGACAAAGCAATCAGCCCCAGCATTTT. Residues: CATSRQSNQPQHF.